This T cell receptor beta chain was captured by sequencing in a study of cytomegalovirus exposure and HLA in healthy donors. Study-level results: Later analysis indicated greater clonal expansion among HLA-associated TCR beta chains than among equally common other chains.

About this clone itself: The antigen is unknown.

13 Jbeta primers and 60 Vbeta primers were used for the PCR. Method: immunoSEQ multiplex PCR; TCRdb's copy keeps in-frame clones and lacks some. This sample yields about 200,000 clones, of which approximately 85% are seen a single time; over 5% belongs to the top ten. Germline V gene lookup returns CDR1 LNHNV and CDR2 YYDKDF (reference sequence). V lost 5 bases, J lost 9 bases, and 14 bases lay in between. This CDR3 comprises 12 residues. This chain uses TRBV15 with TRBJ2-7; D possibly corresponds to TRBD1 (5 bases). Sequenced material: PBMCs. The TCR comes from a woman between 45 and 60 years old in good health and CMV-seropositive. The CDR3 is CATSEQTERQYF. DNA for the CDR3: TGTGCCACCAGCGAACAGACAGAGCGGCAGTACTTC.